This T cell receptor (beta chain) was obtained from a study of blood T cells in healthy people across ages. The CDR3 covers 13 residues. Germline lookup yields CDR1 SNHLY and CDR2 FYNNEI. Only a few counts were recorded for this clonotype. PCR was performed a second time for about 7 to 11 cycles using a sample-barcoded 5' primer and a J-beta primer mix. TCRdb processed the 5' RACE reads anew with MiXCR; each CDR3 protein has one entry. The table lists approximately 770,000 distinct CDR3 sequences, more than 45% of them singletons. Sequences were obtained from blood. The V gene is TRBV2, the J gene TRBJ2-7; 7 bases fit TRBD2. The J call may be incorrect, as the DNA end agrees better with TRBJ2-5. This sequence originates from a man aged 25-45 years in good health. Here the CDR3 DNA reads TGTGCCAGCATGGGTAGCGGGTTACAGACCCAGTACTTC. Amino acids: CASMGSGLQTQYF.